One and the same sample provided the 5 T cell receptor beta chains below, sequenced in a study of control samples from healthy donors and cancer patients. Clones were read by immunoSEQ multiplex PCR, and TCRdb kept only the in-frame ones, dropping some. The sample includes about 110,000 clones, roughly nine tenths of them seen just once. The sequencing sample was made of blood. The receptors were sampled from a human donor in good health. The donor label of this sample is uncertain.

The chain recombines TRBV5-8 with TRBJ1-1; D unresolved. Trimming stripped 1 base from V and 7 bases from J, with 8 bases between. Germline V gene lookup returns CDR1 SGHTS and CDR2 YDEGEE. CDR3 length: 12 amino acids. The CDR3 region is CASSLWTVEAFF. The CDR3 DNA sequence: TGTGCCAGCAGCTTGTGGACGGTTGAAGCTTTCTTT.

The CDR3 DNA reads as TGTGCCAGCAGTGGACAGGGTGTCGAAAAACTGTTTTTT. Translating gives CASSGQGVEKLFF. The chain recombines TRBV2 with TRBJ1-4; TRBD1 matches at 7 bases. Germline loops: CDR1 SNHLY, CDR2 FYNNEI. Trimming removed 4 bases from V and 8 bases from J; junction bases left unmatched: 4. This CDR3 is 13 amino acids long.

CDR3 sequence: CASSLSGTSGNEQFF. CDR3 sequence (DNA): TGTGCCAGCAGCCTCTCCGGGACTAGTGGCAATGAGCAGTTCTTC. V gene TRBV11-2 combines with J gene TRBJ2-1, with TRBD2 matching over 8 bases. The germline gives CDR1 SGHAT, CDR2 FQNNGV. The CDR3 is 15 residues long. With 5 bases clipped from V and 6 bases from J, the junction kept 9 bases outside the gene matches.

This chain joins TRBV5-4 and TRBJ2-7, with D possibly matching TRBD2 (7 bases). This CDR3 has 16 amino acids. V gave up 4 bases and J gave up 1 base, with 18 bases separating them. Germline CDR1 is SGHNT and CDR2 is YYREEE (reference sequence). CDR3 amino acids: CASSPGGGGRSYEQYF. The CDR3 nucleotides are TGTGCCAGCAGCCCTGGGGGAGGGGGACGTTCCTACGAGCAGTACTTC.

As for this clone: One end of the junction is discordant with germline, which a read error may explain. The rearrangement joins TRBV24-1 to TRBJ1-6; no reliable D call. The germline CDR1 and CDR2 sequences are KGHDR and SFDVKD. There are 13 residues in the CDR3. CDR3 nucleotides: TGTGCCACCAGAGCCTCCCATAATTCACCCCTCCACTTT. It translates to CATRASHNSPLHF.